This is a list of T cell receptor beta chains from one sample in a study of PD-1 blockade in classical Hodgkin lymphoma. Some clones are missing from TCRdb's copy, which holds only in-frame ones; the method was immunoSEQ multiplex PCR. The repertoire holds more than 40,000 clones, with roughly 72% as singletons. The sequencing here drew on peripheral blood mononuclear cells (PBMCs), taken before the second cycle of nivolumab. All receptors come from a human donor with classical Hodgkin lymphoma. Each CDR3 is given with its conserved first and last residue. D genes are given only for firm matches. Size is stated for part of the rows, as once, few or many counts, or as a class when the clone is expanded.

d_gene: NA; j_gene: TRBJ1-1; v_gene: TRBV5-1; abundance: NA; CDR3nt: TGCGCCAGCAGCTTGGAGGGGTTATCTGCGAGAGGAGCTTTCTTT; CDR3aa: CASSLEGLSARGAFF
d_gene: NA; j_gene: TRBJ1-4; v_gene: TRBV10-3; abundance: NA; CDR3nt: TGTGCCATCAGTCGGGACTTTGAAAAACTGTTTTTT; CDR3aa: CAISRDFEKLFF
d_gene: TRBD1; j_gene: TRBJ2-7; v_gene: TRBV27; abundance: once; CDR3nt: TGTGCCAGCAGCCCCTTGAGGACAGGGTCTCAGGAGCAGTACTTC; CDR3aa: CASSPLRTGSQEQYF
d_gene: NA; j_gene: TRBJ2-7; v_gene: TRBV25-1; abundance: NA; CDR3nt: TGTGCCAGCAGCGGAGACGAGGTTGGCTACGAGCAGTACTTC; CDR3aa: CASSGDEVGYEQYF
d_gene: NA; j_gene: TRBJ1-3; v_gene: TRBV25-1; abundance: NA; CDR3nt: TGTGCCAGCTCACTCAGGGGCGGGATTTCTGGAAACACCATATATTTT; CDR3aa: CASSLRGGISGNTIYF
d_gene: NA; j_gene: TRBJ1-1; v_gene: TRBV4-3; abundance: NA; CDR3nt: TGCGCCAGCAGCCCGGCAGCAGGGAGCACTGAAGCTTTCTTT; CDR3aa: CASSPAAGSTEAFF
d_gene: TRBD1; j_gene: TRBJ1-2; v_gene: TRBV9; abundance: NA; CDR3nt: TGTGCCAGCAGCGCAGGACAGGGGACACCTTATGGCTACACCTTC; CDR3aa: CASSAGQGTPYGYTF
d_gene: NA; j_gene: TRBJ2-7; v_gene: TRBV4-2; abundance: few; CDR3nt: TGTGCCAGCAGCCAAGATCCTACAGAACATTCCTACGAGCAGTACTTC; CDR3aa: CASSQDPTEHSYEQYF
d_gene: NA; j_gene: TRBJ2-5; v_gene: TRBV7-2; abundance: NA; CDR3nt: TGTGCCAGCAGCTTGGGGTTGAGGAGGGCCGCAGAGACCCAGTACTTC; CDR3aa: CASSLGLRRAAETQYF
d_gene: NA; j_gene: TRBJ2-3; v_gene: TRBV6-5; abundance: NA; CDR3nt: TGTGCCAGCTCGAGACTAGTCGGCACAGATACGCAGTATTTT; CDR3aa: CASSRLVGTDTQYF
d_gene: NA; j_gene: TRBJ1-5; v_gene: TRBV5-4; abundance: NA; CDR3nt: TGTGCCAGCAGCCGCGGCGGGAATAGCAATCAGCCCCAGCATTTT; CDR3aa: CASSRGGNSNQPQHF
d_gene: TRBD1; j_gene: TRBJ1-2; v_gene: TRBV7-3; abundance: NA; CDR3nt: TGTGCCAGCAGCTCCGGACAGGGAGGGAATGGCTACACCTTC; CDR3aa: CASSSGQGGNGYTF
d_gene: NA; j_gene: TRBJ2-2; v_gene: TRBV30; abundance: NA; CDR3nt: TGTGCCTTGACCGGGACTTACACCGGGGAGCTGTTTTTT; CDR3aa: CALTGTYTGELFF
d_gene: NA; j_gene: TRBJ1-2; v_gene: TRBV12-5; abundance: NA; CDR3nt: TGTGCTAGTGCCCCAAGCGGGAGCCTTACTAACTATGGCTACACCTTC; CDR3aa: CASAPSGSLTNYGYTF
d_gene: TRBD1; j_gene: TRBJ2-1; v_gene: TRBV29-1; abundance: NA; CDR3nt: TGCAGCGTTGATTGGACAGGGTACAACAATGAGCAGTTCTTC; CDR3aa: CSVDWTGYNNEQFF
d_gene: TRBD2; j_gene: TRBJ2-2; v_gene: TRBV28; abundance: once; CDR3nt: TGTGCCAGCAGTTCTAGCGGGAGTTATTTTGGGGACACCGGGGAGCTGTTTTTT; CDR3aa: CASSSSGSYFGDTGELFF
d_gene: TRBD2; j_gene: TRBJ2-3; v_gene: TRBV7-6; abundance: few; CDR3nt: TGTGCCAGCAGGCTTACTAGCGGGGGCGAACCCAGCACAGATACGCAGTATTTT; CDR3aa: CASRLTSGGEPSTDTQYF
d_gene: NA; j_gene: TRBJ1-1; v_gene: TRBV6-4; abundance: NA; CDR3nt: TGTGCCAGCAGTGACCGCCCAAACACTGAAGCTTTCTTT; CDR3aa: CASSDRPNTEAFF
d_gene: NA; j_gene: TRBJ1-1; v_gene: TRBV6-6; abundance: few; CDR3nt: TGTGCCAGCAGTGATTGGGGTGGGAACACTGAAGCTTTCTTT; CDR3aa: CASSDWGGNTEAFF
d_gene: TRBD1; j_gene: TRBJ2-1; v_gene: TRBV2; abundance: NA; CDR3nt: TGTGCCAGCATCAGGACAGGTTCAGGCAATGAGCAGTTCTTC; CDR3aa: CASIRTGSGNEQFF
d_gene: TRBD2; j_gene: TRBJ2-2; v_gene: TRBV4-2; abundance: NA; CDR3nt: TGTGCCAGCCGACGACCTAGCGGGGTGAACACCGGGGAGCTGTTTTTT; CDR3aa: CASRRPSGVNTGELFF
d_gene: NA; j_gene: TRBJ2-6; v_gene: TRBV7-6; abundance: medium-sized; CDR3nt: TGTGCCAGCGGAATTTCTAGGGCCAACGTCCTGACTTTC; CDR3aa: CASGISRANVLTF
d_gene: NA; j_gene: TRBJ1-1; v_gene: TRBV2; abundance: NA; CDR3nt: TGTGCCAGCGCAGACAACACTGAAGCTTTCTTT; CDR3aa: CASADNTEAFF
d_gene: NA; j_gene: TRBJ1-6; v_gene: TRBV18; abundance: NA; CDR3nt: TGTGCCAGCTCACCTGTCTCCGCGGGCTCCTATAATTCACCCCTCCACTTT; CDR3aa: CASSPVSAGSYNSPLHF
d_gene: TRBD2; j_gene: TRBJ2-3; v_gene: TRBV4-2; abundance: NA; CDR3nt: TGTGCCAGCAGCCAAGATCCAAAGCGGACTAGTGCGGGTACGCAGTATTTT; CDR3aa: CASSQDPKRTSAGTQYF
d_gene: TRBD1; j_gene: TRBJ1-1; v_gene: TRBV19; abundance: few; CDR3nt: TGTGCCAGTAGGGACAGGGCGATGGTGAACACTGAAGCTTTCTTT; CDR3aa: CASRDRAMVNTEAFF
d_gene: TRBD1; j_gene: TRBJ2-7; v_gene: TRBV11-2; abundance: NA; CDR3nt: TGTGCCAGCAGCTCGACAGGGGGTGGAGCGCCGAGCTCCTACGAGCAGTACTTC; CDR3aa: CASSSTGGGAPSSYEQYF
d_gene: NA; j_gene: TRBJ2-5; v_gene: TRBV20-1; abundance: NA; CDR3nt: TGCAGTGCTAGTACTATCCCTGGGCAGTACTTC; CDR3aa: CSASTIPGQYF